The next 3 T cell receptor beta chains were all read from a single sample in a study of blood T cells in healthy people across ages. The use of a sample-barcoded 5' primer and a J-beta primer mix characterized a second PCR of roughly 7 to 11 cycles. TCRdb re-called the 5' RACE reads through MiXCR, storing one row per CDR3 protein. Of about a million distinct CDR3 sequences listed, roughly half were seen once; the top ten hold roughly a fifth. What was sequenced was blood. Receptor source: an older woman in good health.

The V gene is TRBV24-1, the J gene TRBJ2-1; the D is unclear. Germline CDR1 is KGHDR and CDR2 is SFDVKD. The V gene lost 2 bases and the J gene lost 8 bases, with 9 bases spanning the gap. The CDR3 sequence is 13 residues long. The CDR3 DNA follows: TGTGCCACCAGTGATTCCGTTTATCATGAGCAGTTCTTC. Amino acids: CATSDSVYHEQFF.

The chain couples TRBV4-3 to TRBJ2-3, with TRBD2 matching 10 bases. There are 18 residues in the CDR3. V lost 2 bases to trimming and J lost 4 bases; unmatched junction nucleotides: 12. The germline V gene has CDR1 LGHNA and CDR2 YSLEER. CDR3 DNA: TGCGCCAGCAGCCAAATTAGCGGGAGGTCTGTGAGCCCAGATACGCAGTATTTT. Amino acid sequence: CASSQISGRSVSPDTQYF.

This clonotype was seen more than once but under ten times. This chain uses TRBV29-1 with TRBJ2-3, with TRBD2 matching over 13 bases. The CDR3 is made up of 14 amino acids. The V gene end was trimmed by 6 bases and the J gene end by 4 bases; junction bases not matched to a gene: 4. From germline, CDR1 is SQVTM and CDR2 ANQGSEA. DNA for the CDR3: TGCAGCGTGGCAACTAGCGGGAGGGCAGATACGCAGTATTTT. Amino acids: CSVATSGRADTQYF.